This TCR beta chain was captured in a study of cytotoxic CD8 clonotypes in ibrutinib-treated CLL. Comments on this clone: The antigen is undetermined.

V lost 11 bases and J lost 5, with 19 bases in between. CDR3 length equals 14 residues. Germline assignment: CDR1 SNHLY and CDR2 FYNNEI. Sequencing used immunoSEQ multiplex PCR; TCRdb keeps in-frame clones, though not all of them. The sample records roughly 160,000 clones, more than 80% being singletons. Broader study findings: Age-matched healthy donor levels were exceeded by baseline clonality, which tracked circulating CD8+ T-cell counts. Before falling back toward baseline at progression, clonality had risen at the time of ibrutinib response.

This clonotype was obtained from a human donor with chronic lymphocytic leukemia. Sequencing was performed on PBMCs, taken after 24 months of ibrutinib treatment. The rearrangement links TRBV2 to TRBJ2-1; D not resolved. CDR3 nucleotide sequence: TGTGCCTTTCTAAACCAGCTTAATAACAATGAGCAGTTCTTC. Its protein product is CAFLNQLNNNEQFF. Full variable domain (outside the CDR3, taken from reference TRBV2 and TRBJ2-1): EPEVTQTPSHQVTQMGQEVILRCVPISNHLYFYWYRQILGQKVEFLVSFYNNEISEKSEIFDDQFSVERPDGSNFTLKIRSTKLEDSAMYFCAFLNQLNNNEQFFGPGTRLTVL.